The TCR beta chain under discussion was sequenced for a study of HIV-infected patients and healthy controls. No cell fractionation was done, so the repertoire covers all unsorted peripheral blood T cells. By share, this clonotype ranks as medium-sized. cDNA was made from roughly 500 ng RNA using alpha and beta constant primers. Separate chain-specific third strand synthesis with multiplexing indices produced the alpha and beta libraries. TCRdb called the 5' RACE reads again in MiXCR, with one record for every CDR3 protein. The repertoire holds some 4,600 distinct CDR3 sequences, with about 8% as singletons. This CDR3 comprises 15 residues. CDR1 SGHTA and CDR2 FQGTGA come from the germline V gene. V gave up 2 bases and J gave up 5 bases; unmatched junction bases: 3.

This clonotype originated in an adult with HIV infection. This rearrangement joins TRBV7-3 to TRBJ2-2; 9 bases are shared with TRBD2. Sequenced material: blood, taken before antiretroviral therapy. CDR3 loop: CASSLAGGPTGELFF. The CDR3 DNA reads TGTGCCAGCAGCTTAGCGGGAGGGCCGACCGGGGAGCTGTTTTTT.